These 13 T cell receptor beta chains originate from one sample sequenced in a study of post-analysis software for immune sequencing data. Overall study results and limits: Controls had lower frequencies than patients of a few TRBV segments, which included TRBV5-6, TRBV5-1 and TRBV20-1.

Unique molecular identifiers had been added to the TCR beta cDNA libraries. Each CDR3 protein gets one entry after TCRdb re-called the PCR reads with MiXCR. The table records 450,000 or so distinct CDR3 sequences, approximately 45% of them present only once. These receptors are not linked to any known antigen. The sample taken for sequencing was blood. These receptors all stem from a girl aged 10-17 years with multiple sclerosis.

The rearrangement joins TRBV4-2 to TRBJ1-2; a possible D gene is TRBD1 (6 bases). The CDR3 totals 14 residues. Trimming pared 1 base from V and 2 bases from J, leaving 8 bases between. CDR1 and CDR2 from the germline V gene are LGHNA and YNFKEQ. The CDR3 here is CASSQGGQNYGYTF. CDR3 coding DNA: TGTGCCAGCAGCCAAGGAGGACAGAACTATGGCTACACCTTC.

This clonotype was seen more than once but under ten times. The J gene is TRBJ2-7, the V gene TRBV10-3; possibly TRBD2 for D (5 bases). Germline-derived CDR1 and CDR2 are ENHRY and SYGVKD. V shed 0 bases and J shed 0 bases, with 12 bases lying between them. There are 16 residues in the CDR3. The CDR3 DNA reads TGTGCCATCAGTGAGTCTGGAGGCGCCAGCTCCTACGAGCAGTACTTC. Its protein product is CAISESGGASSYEQYF.

The chain uses TRBV20-1 and TRBJ2-7, with 7 nucleotides matching TRBD1. The tail of the sequence fits TRBJ2-5 better, so the J call may be wrong. Looked up from germline, CDR1 is DFQATT and CDR2 is SNEGSKA (reference sequence). The CDR3 has 13 amino acids. CDR3 sequence (DNA): TGCAGTGCTAGAGGGACAGGTGGAGAGACCCAGTACTTC. Translated, it gives CSARGTGGETQYF.

This clonotype was observed a handful of times. This chain links TRBV28 with TRBJ2-7, with D maybe TRBD2 (5 bases). CDR3 length: 15 residues. Trimming removed 6 bases from V and 4 bases from J, with 19 bases in between. Germline V CDR1 and CDR2: MDHEN, SYDVKM. The CDR3 coding sequence is TGTGCCAGCAGCTACACGGCTAGCCAGCCTTACGAGCAGTACTTC. Translating it yields CASSYTASQPYEQYF. The full variable domain, with the rest looked up from reference TRBV28 and TRBJ2-7, is DVKVTQSSRYLVKRTGEKVFLECVQDMDHENMFWYRQDPGLGLRLIYFSYDVKMKEKGDIPEGYSVSREKKERFSLILESASTNQTSMYLCASSYTASQPYEQYFGPGTRLTVT.

V is TRBV11-2 and J is TRBJ2-3; the D is unclear. The CDR3 is 16 amino acids. Trimming cost V 5 bases and J 1 base, with 16 bases left between them. Germline V gene lookup returns CDR1 SGHAT and CDR2 FQNNGV. CDR3 coding DNA: TGTGCCAGCAGCGCAGCCTCGACCAGCCGCACAGATACGCAGTATTTT. This sequence encodes CASSAASTSRTDTQYF.

The chain has TRBV30 and TRBJ2-3; D remains ambiguous. The CDR3 extends over 15 amino acids. V dropped 0 bases and J dropped 1 base, with 11 bases sitting between them. The germline V gene encodes CDR1 GTSNPN and CDR2 SVGIG (reference sequence). The CDR3 coding sequence is TGTGCCTGGAGTGTGTGGGGTGAGGGCACAGATACGCAGTATTTT. This gives the protein CAWSVWGEGTDTQYF. Complete variable domain (other parts from reference TRBV30 and TRBJ2-3): SQTIHQWPATLVQPVGSPLSLECTVEGTSNPNLYWYRQAAGRGLQLLFYSVGIGQISSEVPQNLSASRPQDRQFILSSKKLLLSDSGFYLCAWSVWGEGTDTQYFGPGTRLTVL.

The DNA of the CDR3 is TGTGCCAGCAGTTTACGGGTAGCGGGATTCCAAGGTACGCAGTATTTT. It is translated as CASSLRVAGFQGTQYF. This sequence joins TRBV12-3 or TRBV12-4 and TRBJ2-3; 8 bases line up with TRBD2. Trimming took 2 bases from V and 8 from J; bases not matched to a gene: 12. This CDR3 contains 16 residues.

The chain has TRBV4-1 and TRBJ2-4; TRBD1 agrees at 8 bases. The CDR3 consists of 18 residues. Germline CDR1 MGHRA, CDR2 YSYEKL. The V and J ends lost 2 bases and 0 bases, in that order; junction bases with no gene match: 9. CDR3 amino acids: CASSQPGQGRLAKNIQYF. The CDR3 coding sequence is TGCGCCAGCAGCCAACCCGGACAGGGTAGACTAGCCAAAAACATTCAGTACTTC.

The chain joins TRBV12-3 or TRBV12-4 to TRBJ2-1; 10 bases are a match to TRBD2. V trimming: 2 bases; J trimming: 7 bases; junction bases outside the gene matches: 8. This CDR3 has 16 residues. The CDR3 bases are TGTGCCAGCAGTTTACAAGCGGGAGGGCCGAGTAATGAGCAGTTCTTC. This translates into CASSLQAGGPSNEQFF.

The rearrangement links TRBV12-3 or TRBV12-4 to TRBJ1-1; a weak D match, TRBD1 (6 bases). The CDR3 is 15 amino acids. V lost 3 bases, J lost 3 bases, and 14 bases lay in between. The CDR3 DNA follows: TGTGCCAGCAGTTTCCCAGGGGCTATCTACACTGAAGCTTTCTTT. It translates to CASSFPGAIYTEAFF.

This clonotype has only a few counts. The chain links TRBV7-8 to TRBJ1-2, with D unresolved. Trimming took off 3 bases at V and 4 bases at J, with 12 bases between the two ends. Germline V gene lookup returns CDR1 SGHVS and CDR2 FQNEAQ. The CDR3 covers 14 residues. The CDR3 reads CASSFGRPGYGYTF. The CDR3 nucleotides are TGTGCCAGCAGCTTCGGGCGGCCCGGCTATGGCTACACCTTC.

This clonotype was counted only a few times. This sequence joins TRBV29-1 and TRBJ2-6, with D possibly TRBD2 on 6 matching bases. Looked up from germline, CDR1 is SQVTM and CDR2 is ANQGSEA. With 0 bases removed from V and 1 base from J, the gap between germline ends came to 10 bases. The CDR3 is made up of 16 amino acids. This CDR3 reads CSVEDGGDSGANVLTF. CDR3 nucleotides: TGCAGCGTTGAAGATGGCGGGGATTCTGGGGCCAACGTCCTGACTTTC.

The chain carries TRBV12-3 or TRBV12-4 and TRBJ1-2, with D unresolved. The CDR3 is 11 amino acids. V was trimmed by 5 bases and J by 7 bases, leaving 8 bases between them. The CDR3 DNA follows: TGTGCCAGCAGTCCCGGGGTTGGCTACACCTTC. This sequence encodes CASSPGVGYTF.